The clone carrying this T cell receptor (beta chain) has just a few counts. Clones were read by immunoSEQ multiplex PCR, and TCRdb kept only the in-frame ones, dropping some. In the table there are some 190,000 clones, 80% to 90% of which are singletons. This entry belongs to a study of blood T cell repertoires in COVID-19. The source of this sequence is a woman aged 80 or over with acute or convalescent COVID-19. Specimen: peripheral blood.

Here the CDR3 DNA reads TGTGCCAGCAGCCCAGGGCCAGGGGGATACGAGCAGTACTTC. Protein product: CASSPGPGGYEQYF. The gene calls are TRBV7-3 and TRBJ2-7; 7 nucleotides align to TRBD1. In germline, CDR1 is SGHTA, CDR2 FQGTGA. The CDR3 sequence is 14 residues long. After removal of 5 bases from V and 4 bases from J, the junction contained 8 bases not matched to a gene.